The 7 T cell receptor beta chains presented below share a single source sample, sequenced in a study of blood T cell repertoires in COVID-19. Method: immunoSEQ multiplex PCR; TCRdb's copy keeps in-frame clones and lacks some. The sample yields 250,000 to 300,000 clones, 88% seen once. Sequenced material: PBMCs or T cells enriched from blood (not recorded which). The receptors stem from a woman aged 25 to 39 who had recovered from COVID-19.

The V and J genes are TRBV7-2 and TRBJ1-1; the match to TRBD1 covers 7 bases. Germline V lookup: CDR1 SGHTA, CDR2 FQGNSA. CDR3 length: 14 amino acids. The J segment lost 1 base and the V segment lost 3 bases, leaving 2 bases of the junction unmatched. In DNA form, the CDR3 reads TGTGCCAGCAGCTTCAGGACAGGGAACACTGAAGCTTTCTTT. Its protein is CASSFRTGNTEAFF.

This chain links TRBV5-1 with TRBJ2-7; 9 nucleotides align to TRBD2. V shed 4 bases and J 2 bases; nucleotides not matched to a gene: 4. The CDR3 spans 14 residues. Germline V gives CDR1 SGHRS, CDR2 YFSETQ. CDR3 DNA: TGCGCCAGCAGCCAGCGGGAGGAGACCTACGAGCAGTACTTC. Translation gives CASSQREETYEQYF.

The chain recombines TRBV2 with TRBJ1-4, with 7 bases lining up with TRBD1. Germline V gene lookup returns CDR1 SNHLY and CDR2 FYNNEI. V gave up 3 bases and J gave up 4 bases; unmatched junction bases: 5. CDR3 length: 15 amino acids. For the CDR3, the DNA is TGTGCCAGCAGTGAGTGGGACAGAATTAATGAAAAACTGTTTTTT. Translating it yields CASSEWDRINEKLFF.

The gene calls are TRBV9 and TRBJ1-5; unclear D gene. From germline, CDR1 is SGDLS and CDR2 YYNGEE. Trimming cost V 0 bases and J 6 bases, with 13 bases left between them. CDR3 length equals 15 residues. The CDR3 region is CASSVGGIGGQPQHF. The DNA of the CDR3 is TGTGCCAGCAGCGTAGGAGGGATTGGCGGTCAGCCCCAGCATTTT.

The V gene is TRBV7-2, the J gene TRBJ2-5; D might be TRBD1 (6 bases). This CDR3 has 14 amino acids. Looked up from germline, CDR1 is SGHTA and CDR2 is FQGNSA. Trimming removed 6 bases at V and 2 bases at J, with 13 bases between. In DNA, the CDR3 is TGTGCCAGCAGATCACAGGGATTACAAGAGACCCAGTACTTC. This translates into CASRSQGLQETQYF. Full variable domain (missing parts from reference TRBV7-2 and TRBJ2-5): GAGVSQSPSNKVTEKGKDVELRCDPISGHTALYWYRQSLGQGLEFLIYFQGNSAPDKSGLPSDRFSAERTGGSVSTLTIQRTQQEDSAVYLCASRSQGLQETQYFGPGTRLLVL.

The chain uses TRBV5-1 and TRBJ2-3; TRBD2 might be the D (5 bases). Germline loops: CDR1 SGHRS, CDR2 YFSETQ. This CDR3 comprises 14 residues. V was clipped by 3 bases and J by 2 bases, with 10 bases between them. The CDR3 protein is CASSSGVDTDTQYF. The CDR3 coding sequence is TGCGCCAGCAGCTCCGGGGTAGACACAGATACGCAGTATTTT.

Here the CDR3 reads CASSVSPSRLAGVSNYNEQFF. CDR3 bases: TGTGCCAGCAGCGTCTCACCCTCCCGACTAGCGGGGGTGTCTAACTACAATGAGCAGTTCTTC. The V gene is TRBV9, the J gene TRBJ2-1, with 12 bases lining up with TRBD2. Unmatched junction bases numbered 18, after V lost 2 bases and J lost 3 bases. The CDR3 sequence is 21 residues long. The germline V gene has CDR1 SGDLS and CDR2 YYNGEE.